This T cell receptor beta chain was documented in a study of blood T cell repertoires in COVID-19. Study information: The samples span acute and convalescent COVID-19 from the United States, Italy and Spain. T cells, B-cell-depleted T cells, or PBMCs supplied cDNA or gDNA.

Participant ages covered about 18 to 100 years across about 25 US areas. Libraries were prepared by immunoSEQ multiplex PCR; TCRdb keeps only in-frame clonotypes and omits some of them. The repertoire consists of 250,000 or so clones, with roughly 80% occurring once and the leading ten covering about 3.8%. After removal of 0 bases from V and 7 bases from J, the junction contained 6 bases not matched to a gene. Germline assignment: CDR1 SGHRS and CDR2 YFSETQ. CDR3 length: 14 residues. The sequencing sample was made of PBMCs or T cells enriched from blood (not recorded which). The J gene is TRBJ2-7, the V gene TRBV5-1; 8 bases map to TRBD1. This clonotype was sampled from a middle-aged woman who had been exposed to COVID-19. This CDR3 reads CASSLEGTGTEQYF. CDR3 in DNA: TGCGCCAGCAGCTTGGAGGGGACAGGCACTGAGCAGTACTTC.